This is a list of T cell receptor beta chains from one sample in a study of a mutant IDH1 vaccine in newly diagnosed glioma. Their recognized antigens are unknown. The protocol was immunoSEQ multiplex PCR, while the TCRdb copy is restricted to in-frame clones and leaves out a portion. The table shows tens of thousands of clones, with 80% to 90% occurring only once. Sample: PBMCs, taken from a glioma patient whose treatment included an IDH1 peptide vaccine. The receptors derive from a man aged 35-49 years with glioma. Both conserved end residues are part of each CDR3. D genes are given only for firm matches. Expanded clones are given a class, and other clones once, few, many or no size at all.

D gene	CDR3 length	V gene	clone size	J gene	CDR3 protein	CDR3 DNA
NA	13	TRBV7-2	once	TRBJ2-2	CASSQQGPWELFF	TGTGCCAGCAGCCAACAGGGACCATGGGAGCTGTTTTTT
NA	13	TRBV11-1	few	TRBJ1-1	CASSLGEGFEAFF	TGTGCCAGCAGCTTAGGGGAGGGATTCGAAGCTTTCTTT
NA	11	TRBV30	NA	TRBJ1-4	CAWSPSEKLFF	TGTGCCTGGAGTCCCAGTGAAAAACTGTTTTTT
NA	15	TRBV7-6	NA	TRBJ1-4	CASSLNRATNEKLFF	TGTGCCAGCAGCTTAAACAGGGCAACTAATGAAAAACTGTTTTTT
NA	13	TRBV18	NA	TRBJ2-7	CASSPTGLREQYF	TGTGCCAGCTCACCTACAGGGTTACGCGAGCAGTACTTC
NA	15	TRBV7-2	once	TRBJ1-1	CASSLDVGDNTEAFF	TGTGCCAGCAGCCTGGACGTGGGGGACAACACTGAAGCTTTCTTT
TRBD1	15	TRBV7-2	NA	TRBJ1-2	CASSLGQGPNYGYTF	TGTGCCAGCAGCTTAGGACAGGGCCCAAACTATGGCTACACCTTC
TRBD1	16	TRBV5-1	NA	TRBJ2-5	CASSPRTGGIEETQYF	TGCGCCAGCAGCCCTAGGACAGGGGGCATCGAAGAGACCCAGTACTTC
NA	14	TRBV21-1	NA	TRBJ1-1	CASSPPGQGSEAFF	TGTGCCAGCAGCCCTCCGGGACAGGGAAGTGAAGCTTTCTTT
TRBD1	15	TRBV29-1	few	TRBJ1-5	CSVEDGGQGGQPQHF	TGCAGCGTTGAAGATGGAGGACAGGGCGGTCAGCCCCAGCATTTT
NA	14	TRBV2	NA	TRBJ2-5	CASRADSHAETQYF	TGTGCCAGCAGAGCTGACAGTCACGCGGAGACCCAGTACTTC